These T cell receptor beta chains were read from a single sample in a study of blood T cell repertoires in COVID-19. Method: immunoSEQ multiplex PCR; TCRdb's copy keeps in-frame clones and lacks some. Of about 200,000 clones detected, roughly nine tenths appear once; the ten largest clones hold 0.75% to 0.95%. Sequenced: peripheral blood. The receptors stem from an older woman with acute or convalescent COVID-19. Both conserved end residues are part of each CDR3. D genes are given only for firm matches. Not every row has a clone size; where given, it reads once, few, many or a size class.

- TRBJ2-6 TRBD1 TRBV5-1 TGCGCCAGCAATCCCGGGACAGGGGGGTCTGGAGGGGCCAACGTCCTGACTTTC CASNPGTGGSGGANVLTF
- TRBJ1-5 - TRBV24-1 TGTGCCACCAGTGATCTAGGGAGGGAACGGCCCCAGCATTTT CATSDLGRERPQHF
- TRBJ2-3 - TRBV5-1 TGCGCCAGCAGCTTAACTCGAGAAGATACGCAGTATTTT CASSLTREDTQYF
- TRBJ1-5 TRBD1 TRBV19 TGTGCCAGTAGCTCGGACAGGGCCCTTTATGGCAATCAGCCCCAGCATTTT CASSSDRALYGNQPQHF
- TRBJ1-5 - TRBV2 TGTGCCAGCAGTAAAGAGCAGGATCAGCCCCAGCATTTT CASSKEQDQPQHF
- TRBJ2-1 TRBD2 TRBV4-3 TGCGCCAGCAGCCAAGATGGGGGACTAACTGAGCAGTTCTTC CASSQDGGLTEQFF
- TRBJ1-1 - TRBV7-2 TGTGCCAGCAGCCCTACAGGGTACACTGAAGCTTTCTTT CASSPTGYTEAFF
- TRBJ2-7 TRBD1 TRBV19 TGTGCCAGCAAAAACCAACCCGGGACAGGGGGATCCTACGAGCAGTACTTC CASKNQPGTGGSYEQYF
- TRBJ2-2 - TRBV6-2/TRBV6-3 TGTGCCAGCAGTTACAGGGGGAACACCGGGGAGCTGTTTTTT CASSYRGNTGELFF
few TRBJ1-4 - TRBV14 TGTGCCAGCAGCCAGGGAGCGGTCGCAACTAATGAAAAACTGTTTTTT CASSQGAVATNEKLFF
- TRBJ2-7 - TRBV4-1 TGCGCCAGCAGCCAAGCACCTCGGGTCCTGGGCGAGCAGTACTTC CASSQAPRVLGEQYF
- TRBJ2-1 TRBD2 TRBV5-1 TGCGCCAGCAGCTTGGCGGGGGGGAGAAATGAGCAGTTCTTC CASSLAGGRNEQFF
- TRBJ2-1 TRBD2 TRBV28 TGTGCCAGCAGTTCGCTAGCGGGATACAGCAATGAGCAGTTCTTC CASSSLAGYSNEQFF
- TRBJ2-2 - TRBV28 TGTGCCAGCACTTCTCCGGGACAACGGGGCGGGGAGCTGTTTTTT CASTSPGQRGGELFF
- TRBJ2-2 TRBD2 TRBV18 TGTGCCAGCTCACGGGCTAGCGGGAGCAACACCGGGGAGCTGTTTTTT CASSRASGSNTGELFF
- TRBJ2-4 TRBD1 TRBV7-6 TGTGCCAGCAGCCCCCGGACAGGACTAGCCAAAAACATTCAGTACTTC CASSPRTGLAKNIQYF
- TRBJ2-2 - TRBV24-1 TGTGCCTCGGCGGGGAATACGGGACTTCCCACCGGGGAGCTGTTTTTT CASAGNTGLPTGELFF
once TRBJ2-1 TRBD2 TRBV9 TGTGCCAGTGCTCTAGCGGGAGGGAACAATGAGCAGTTCTTC CASALAGGNNEQFF
- TRBJ1-4 TRBD1 TRBV7-8 TGTGCCAGCAGCGCCGACAGGGGTTTTTCAACTAATGAAAAACTGTTTTTT CASSADRGFSTNEKLFF
few TRBJ1-5 - TRBV28 TGTGCCAGCAGTTACTCGACGGGGGGAGTTCATCAGCCCCAGCATTTT CASSYSTGGVHQPQHF
- TRBJ1-5 - TRBV6-5 TGTGCCAGCAGTACCCGTGGGGGGACGGACCAGCCCCAGCATTTT CASSTRGGTDQPQHF
- TRBJ2-7 TRBD2 TRBV4-1 TGCGCCAGCAGCCAAGGAAGCGGGGCGAGCTCCTACGAGCAGTACTTC CASSQGSGASSYEQYF
once TRBJ1-2 - TRBV11-3 TGTGCCAGCGGGGGCCAACTCTATGGCTACACCTTC CASGGQLYGYTF
- TRBJ1-5 - TRBV19 TGTGCCAGTAGTATAGGGCAGTTTAATCAGCCCCAGCATTTT CASSIGQFNQPQHF
- TRBJ2-5 TRBD2 TRBV3-1/TRBV3-2 TGTGCCAGCAGCCTCGGACTAGCGGGGGCCAAAAAAGAGACCCAGTACTTC CASSLGLAGAKKETQYF
- TRBJ2-1 TRBD2 TRBV15 TGTGCCACCAGCAGAGATAGATTGGCTAGCGGCCAGTTCTTC CATSRDRLASGQFF
- TRBJ2-1 TRBD1 TRBV5-1 TGCGCCAGCACTGGACAGGCGCCCTACAATGAGCAGTTCTTC CASTGQAPYNEQFF
- TRBJ1-3 - TRBV6-1 TGTGCCAGCAGTGCTCCCAGGGGTCTTTCCCAGGGAAACACCATATATTTT CASSAPRGLSQGNTIYF
- TRBJ1-5 - TRBV5-6 TGTGCCAGCAGCAGCACAGTTAGCAATCAGCCCCAGCATTTT CASSSTVSNQPQHF
once TRBJ1-1 - TRBV11-3 TGTGCCAGCAGCCCCGCAGGGGAGAACACTGAAGCTTTCTTT CASSPAGENTEAFF
- TRBJ1-6 TRBD1 TRBV11-2 TGTGCCAGCAGCTTAACAGGGGTGGCAACATCACCCCTCCACTTT CASSLTGVATSPLHF
- TRBJ2-2 TRBD2 TRBV3-1/TRBV3-2 TGTGCCAGCAGAAGCGGGGGGTTGGCCGGGGAGCTGTTTTTT CASRSGGLAGELFF
- TRBJ2-3 - TRBV7-9 TGTGCCAGCAGCACCTGGGCAGGGCCCTCTGCAGATACGCAGTATTTT CASSTWAGPSADTQYF
- TRBJ1-1 - TRBV6-1 TGTGCCAGCAGCCTCGGCGGCCATTCTGGGGCTTTCTTT CASSLGGHSGAFF
- TRBJ1-1 - TRBV7-9 TGTGCCAGCAGCTTAAGGGTCGGGGTCGGCACTGAAGCTTTCTTT CASSLRVGVGTEAFF
few TRBJ2-5 TRBD1 TRBV15 TGTGCCACCAGCCCGGACAGGGGAAAAGAGACCCAGTACTTC CATSPDRGKETQYF
- TRBJ1-2 TRBD1 TRBV5-6 TGTGCCAGCAGCTTGGGAGGGACAGGGGACTATGGCTACACCTTC CASSLGGTGDYGYTF
- TRBJ2-3 - TRBV11-2 TGTGCCAGCAGCTTAGACAGGGCCAGCACAGATACGCAGTATTTT CASSLDRASTDTQYF
once TRBJ2-7 TRBD1 TRBV23-1 TGCGCCAGCAGTCAATTTCCGGGGTACGGGACAGGGAGCCACGAGCAGTACTTC CASSQFPGYGTGSHEQYF
- TRBJ2-7 TRBD2 TRBV5-1 TGCGCCAGCAGCTTACTAGCGGGAGGGCAGTACGAGCAGTACTTC CASSLLAGGQYEQYF
- TRBJ2-1 - TRBV9 TGTGCCAGCACCTCAGGGGTCGCGACGTACAATGAGCAGTTCTTC CASTSGVATYNEQFF
once TRBJ1-5 TRBD1 TRBV6-5 TGTGCCAGCTCAGGGGGTCCTAATCAGCCCCAGCATTTT CASSGGPNQPQHF
- TRBJ2-3 TRBD2 TRBV4-3 TGCGCCAGCAGCCACCCCGGGACTAGCGGGAGGGGCGATACGCAGTATTTT CASSHPGTSGRGDTQYF
once TRBJ1-4 TRBD1 TRBV7-9 TGTGCCAGCAGCCCGGGGACAGGGAAGGCTAATGAAAAACTGTTTTTT CASSPGTGKANEKLFF
few TRBJ1-2 - TRBV5-4 TGTGCCAGCAGCCCCCCCCCGCCGAGTAATGGCTACACCTTC CASSPPPPSNGYTF
- TRBJ2-7 - TRBV11-2 TGTGCCAGCAGCTTAACGTCCAGGGGGGTCGAGCAGTACTTC CASSLTSRGVEQYF
- TRBJ1-2 - TRBV5-1 TGCGCCAGCAGCTTGGCGGGGGTTGAAAACTATGGCTACACCTTC CASSLAGVENYGYTF
- TRBJ1-1 - TRBV6-5 TGTGCCAGCAGTTACTTCAGGTATCGGGGTGAAGCTTTCTTT CASSYFRYRGEAFF
- TRBJ2-1 TRBD2 TRBV5-4 TGTGCCAGCAGCTTGGGGACTAGCGGGAGGCCCGGTATCTTC CASSLGTSGRPGIF
- TRBJ1-2 TRBD1 TRBV25-1 TGTGCCAGCAGTGATCCCCGGGACAGGGGAACCTATGGCTACACCTTC CASSDPRDRGTYGYTF
- TRBJ1-4 - TRBV4-3 TGCGCCAGCAGCCATCGGGGGGGGTCTAATGAAAAACTGTTTTTT CASSHRGGSNEKLFF
- TRBJ2-1 TRBD2 TRBV5-4 TGTGCCAGCAGCGAAGCGGGAGGGTTTTACAATGAGCAGTTCTTC CASSEAGGFYNEQFF
few TRBJ2-7 TRBD1 TRBV5-1 TGCGCCAGCAGCGCGGACAGGGGCTACGAGCAGTACTTC CASSADRGYEQYF
- TRBJ2-7 - TRBV28 TGTGCCAGCAGACCCGGTCCTACCTACGAGCAGTACTTC CASRPGPTYEQYF
- TRBJ1-3 - TRBV9 TGTGCCAGCAGCGTAGCAGGGTCCGGAAACACCATATATTTT CASSVAGSGNTIYF
- TRBJ1-5 TRBD1 TRBV5-1 TGCGCCAGCAGCTTGGATTCAGGGGGCAAACAGCCCCAGCATTTT CASSLDSGGKQPQHF
- TRBJ2-2 - TRBV19 TGTGCCAGTAGTGTCTCCTACACCGGGGAGCTGTTTTTT CASSVSYTGELFF
- TRBJ2-1 - TRBV7-9 TGTGCCAGCAGCTCCAGGGCCTGGAATGAGCAGTTCTTC CASSSRAWNEQFF